Included here is one TCR beta chain sequence, with context. The antigen is undetermined. Germline trimming cut 5 bases from V and 8 bases from J; bases unmatched to any gene: 17. Germline values: CDR1 SQVTM, CDR2 ANQGSEA. This CDR3 has 15 amino acids. The data were taken from a study of cytomegalovirus exposure and HLA in healthy donors. Study-level points and caveats: Overall, 164 TCR beta chains were annotated as cytomegalovirus-associated. Later on, analysis showed that most CMV-associated TCR beta chains appeared to be HLA-restricted. There were several of the most significant clusters that appeared linked to common viral pathogens in a later analysis.

Use of 60 Vbeta and 13 Jbeta primers characterized the PCR. Assay: immunoSEQ multiplex PCR; the TCRdb copy retains only in-frame clones and omits some. Reported are over 35,000 clones; the ten largest clones contain approximately 2%. The chain employs TRBV29-1 and TRBJ1-2, with TRBD1 matching over 7 bases. The sample was PBMCs. The receptor's source is a woman under 40 in good health and CMV-seronegative. The chain's CDR3 is CSVSPHLRQGEGYTF. The CDR3 DNA sequence: TGCAGCGTTTCTCCCCACCTGAGACAGGGCGAGGGCTACACCTTC.